A single sample gave rise to the 13 T cell receptor beta chains below, sequenced in a study of CD8+ T cells in alopecia areata listed by TCRdb under 2018. The treatment or condition label of this sample denotes: oral pan-JAK inhibitor, 5-10 mg twice daily. The protocol used for the library was the immunoSEQ multiplex PCR assay. RNA was extracted from all samples and reverse transcribed into cDNA as template for TCR sequencing. The table was pulled from immuneACCESS by TCRdb, which kept in-frame rearrangements only. Such tables lose some clones; where checked, under half of the loss comes from unresolved V genes, and the rest has no known cause. This sample gives 150,000 to 200,000 clones in total; 58% of them show up just once. More than 15% of the sample is taken by the ten largest. The starting material was CD4+ T cells sorted from blood, obtained at approximately week 61, from a patient treated with tofacitinib. The receptors come from a human donor with alopecia areata.

The chain uses TRBV10-3 and TRBJ1-1; no clear D gene. The CDR3 is 14 residues long. V lost 6 bases and J 4 bases, leaving 15 bases between the germline ends. Germline V gene data show CDR1 as ENHRY and CDR2 as SYGVKD. This CDR3 reads CAIRADQGSTEAFF. The CDR3 DNA follows: TGTGCCATCAGGGCGGATCAAGGGAGCACTGAAGCTTTCTTT.

This clone was detected only a few times. The chain has TRBV7-8 and TRBJ2-7, with 7 nucleotides matching TRBD2. This CDR3 has 16 residues. CDR1 and CDR2 (germline): SGHVS, FQNEAQ. Losses at the gene ends were 5 bases for V and 3 bases for J; bases not matched to a gene: 13. This chain's CDR3 is CASSPSRISGFYEQYF. The DNA for the CDR3 is TGTGCCAGCAGCCCCTCGCGGATTAGCGGGTTCTACGAGCAGTACTTC.

The chain employs TRBV30 and TRBJ1-5; D is perhaps TRBD1 (5 bases). Germline lookup yields CDR1 GTSNPN and CDR2 SVGIG (reference sequence). This CDR3 has 15 residues. Trimming stripped 0 bases from V and 3 bases from J, with 12 bases between. DNA for the CDR3: TGTGCCTGGAGTGTCGGGTTTGGGGCCAATCAGCCCCAGCATTTT. Translated: CAWSVGFGANQPQHF.

The chain couples TRBV29-1 to TRBJ2-7; D is unclear. CDR1 SQVTM and CDR2 ANQGSEA come from the germline V gene. Deletions cut 4 bases from V and 0 bases from J, with 16 bases between. The CDR3 extends over 15 amino acids. This CDR3 is CSVVLMAWGSYEQYF. DNA of the CDR3: TGCAGCGTTGTTCTGATGGCTTGGGGCTCCTACGAGCAGTACTTC.

This clone was seen a few times. The chain links TRBV19 to TRBJ1-1, with TRBD1 matching over 9 bases. Per the germline V gene, CDR1 is LNHDA and CDR2 is SQIVND (reference sequence). The CDR3 extends over 14 amino acids. J lost 5 bases, V lost 4 bases, and 5 bases had no gene match. The CDR3 coding sequence is TGTGCCAGTAGTACCCTGACAGGGGGGACTGAAGCTTTCTTT. It specifies CASSTLTGGTEAFF.

The gene calls are TRBV29-1 and TRBJ2-1; D not resolved. The V gene's germline CDR1 is SQVTM and CDR2 ANQGSEA. The CDR3 spans 10 residues. V lost 5 bases to trimming and J lost 11 bases, with 10 bases between them. CDR3 nucleotide sequence: TGCAGCGTTAGTCTCAGCCAGCAGTTCTTC. This translates into CSVSLSQQFF.

Here the CDR3 reads CASSAQTGGVTEAFF. CDR3 DNA sequence: TGTGCCAGTAGTGCGCAGACAGGGGGAGTAACTGAAGCTTTCTTT. The chain combines TRBV19 with TRBJ1-1; 9 nucleotides agree with TRBD1. Germline values: CDR1 LNHDA, CDR2 SQIVND (reference sequence). The CDR3 is 15 amino acids. V trimming: 5 bases; J trimming: 5 bases; junction bases outside the gene matches: 9.

The rearrangement uses TRBV7-2 and TRBJ2-2; 10 bases fit TRBD1. The CDR3 has 15 amino acids. The germline V gene encodes CDR1 SGHTA and CDR2 FQGNSA. The ends lost 5 bases at V and 5 bases at J; junction bases unmatched: 5. The CDR3 spells CASSPGQGRTGELFF. CDR3 nucleotide sequence: TGTGCCAGCAGCCCGGGACAGGGGAGAACCGGGGAGCTGTTTTTT.

The rearrangement joins TRBV9 to TRBJ2-1; D not resolved. Looked up from germline, CDR1 is SGDLS and CDR2 is YYNGEE. Trimming left V 0 bases short and J 8 bases short, with 12 bases between. The length of the CDR3 is 14 residues. The CDR3 DNA reads as TGTGCCAGCAGCGTAGCCGCCTCCGGGTATGAGCAGTTCTTC. This encodes CASSVAASGYEQFF.

V gene TRBV4-1 combines with J gene TRBJ2-6, with D possibly matching TRBD1 (5 bases). The ends were cut back, 0 bases at V and 3 bases at J, with 12 bases in the middle. Per germline, CDR1 MGHRA and CDR2 YSYEKL. The CDR3 has 17 residues. CDR3 nucleotides: TGCGCCAGCAGCCAAGAGACAGCGTCAGGTGGGGCCAACGTCCTGACTTTC. This sequence encodes CASSQETASGGANVLTF.

The V and J genes are TRBV29-1 and TRBJ1-1; TRBD1 matches 7 bases. Germline CDR1 is SQVTM and CDR2 is ANQGSEA. V shed 5 bases, J shed 7 bases, and the junction held 10 bases outside the gene matches. CDR3 length: 13 amino acids. This chain's CDR3 is CSVHKGAQNEAFF. As DNA, the CDR3 is TGCAGCGTTCATAAGGGGGCGCAGAATGAAGCTTTCTTT.

The CDR3 here is CASSLLANLYNEQFF. In DNA, the CDR3 is TGTGCCAGCAGCTTGTTAGCGAACCTCTACAATGAGCAGTTCTTC. The chain is built from TRBV7-9 and TRBJ2-1, with a weak D call TRBD2 (5 bases). CDR1 SEHNR and CDR2 FQNEAQ come from the germline V gene (reference sequence). The CDR3 spans 15 residues. Trimming took off 3 bases at V and 3 bases at J, with 12 bases between the two ends.

J is TRBJ1-1 and V is TRBV25-1; D unclear. The ends were cut back, 6 bases at V and 3 bases at J, with 8 bases in the middle. Germline values: CDR1 MGHDK, CDR2 SYGVNS. The CDR3 has 12 residues. CDR3 loop: CASRRSHTEAFF. In nucleotides, the CDR3 is TGTGCCAGCAGGCGGAGTCACACTGAAGCTTTCTTT.